These 19 T cell receptor beta chains came from one sample sequenced in a study of T cell repertoires in cytomegalovirus infection. Antigens for these TCRs are unknown. TCRdb re-derived calls from the reads in MiXCR, one entry per CDR3 protein. Of fewer than 1,000,000 distinct CDR3 sequences in the sample, 31% were seen once. The starting material was cultured CD8+ T cells from PBMCs, obtained from culture after CMV antigen stimulation. The receptors were gathered from a human donor in good health (CMV status not recorded). Some clones in this sample may be carry-over from other donors' samples.

This clonotype has a handful of counts. J is TRBJ1-1 and V is TRBV19; D gene unclear. This CDR3 contains 13 residues. Trimming removed 3 bases at V and 1 base at J, with 6 bases between. Germline CDR1 reads LNHDA; CDR2 reads SQIVND (reference sequence). For the CDR3, the DNA is TGTGCCAGTAGTATTCGGCCGAACACTGAAGCTTTCTTT. This encodes CASSIRPNTEAFF. Using reference TRBV19 and TRBJ1-1 for the parts outside the CDR3, the full variable domain is DGGITQSPKYLFRKEGQNVTLSCEQNLNHDAMYWYRQDPGQGLRLIYYSQIVNDFQKGDIAEGYSVSREKKESFPLTVTSAQKNPTAFYLCASSIRPNTEAFFGQGTRLTVV.

This clonotype occurred a few times. The chain joins TRBV19 to TRBJ2-7; D possibly corresponds to TRBD1 (6 bases). Germline CDR1 reads LNHDA; CDR2 reads SQIVND (reference sequence). The CDR3 is 15 residues long. V was trimmed by 1 base and J by 2 bases, leaving 12 bases between them. Written as DNA, the CDR3 is TGTGCCAGTAGTATAGGAGGGGGACCCCCCTACGAGCAGTACTTC. Translating it yields CASSIGGGPPYEQYF.

The chain uses TRBV15 and TRBJ2-1; TRBD1 matches at 7 bases. The CDR3 runs 16 residues. Germline CDR1 LNHNV, CDR2 YYDKDF (reference sequence). V lost 5 bases to trimming and J lost 7 bases; unmatched junction nucleotides: 14. CDR3 amino acids: CATSGSVTGASNEQFF. CDR3 coding DNA: TGTGCCACCAGCGGCTCGGTAACAGGGGCGTCAAATGAGCAGTTCTTC. The full variable domain, completed using reference TRBV15 and TRBJ2-1, is DAMVIQNPRYQVTQFGKPVTLSCSQTLNHNVMYWYQQKSSQAPKLLFHYYDKDFNNEADTPDNFQSRRPNTSFCFLDIRSPGLGDTAMYLCATSGSVTGASNEQFFGPGTRLTVL.

This clonotype was detected a few times. The chain couples TRBV27 to TRBJ1-5, with 8 bases identical to TRBD1. The J segment lost 6 bases and the V segment lost 0 bases, leaving 10 bases of the junction unmatched. Per germline, CDR1 MNHEY and CDR2 SMNVEV (reference sequence). The CDR3 runs 17 residues. Written as DNA, the CDR3 is TGTGCCAGCAGTTTATCGATGCGACAGGGGAGATCTCAGCCCCAGCATTTT. This sequence encodes CASSLSMRQGRSQPQHF.

This clonotype was detected a few times. The V and J genes are TRBV24-1 and TRBJ1-2; 9 positions match TRBD1. Germline trimming cut 3 bases from V and 4 bases from J; bases unmatched to any gene: 5. This CDR3 is built from 15 residues. Germline loops: CDR1 KGHDR, CDR2 SFDVKD. The CDR3 DNA follows: TGTGCCACCAGTGATGGACAGGGGTACAGCTATGGCTACACCTTC. It codes for CATSDGQGYSYGYTF.

This clonotype has at least ten counts. The rearrangement joins TRBV7-6 to TRBJ1-5; D not resolved. V shed 3 bases and J shed 0 bases, with 3 bases lying between them. The CDR3 is made up of 13 amino acids. CDR1 and CDR2 (germline): SGHVS, FNYEAQ. CDR3 sequence reads: CASSFDSNQPQHF. CDR3 sequence (DNA): TGTGCCAGCAGCTTCGATAGCAATCAGCCCCAGCATTTT.

This clonotype was found many times. The chain employs TRBV27 and TRBJ1-5; 9 bases map to TRBD1. Germline-derived CDR1 and CDR2 are MNHEY and SMNVEV (reference sequence). With 6 bases clipped from V and 7 bases from J, the junction kept 7 bases outside the gene matches. CDR3 length: 14 amino acids. CDR3 DNA sequence: TGTGCCAGCAGCAGAGGGACAGGGAAGCAGCCCCAGCATTTT. Amino acids: CASSRGTGKQPQHF.

This clonotype turned up a few times. V and J are TRBV18 and TRBJ2-2; D is undetermined. Germline V gene data show CDR1 as KGHSH and CDR2 as LQKENI. This CDR3 has 14 residues. With 8 bases removed from V and 0 bases from J, the gap between germline ends came to 10 bases. CDR3 nucleotide sequence: TGTGCCAGCACCGAATCCACGAACACCGGGGAGCTGTTTTTT. It specifies CASTESTNTGELFF.

This clonotype was counted only a few times. The V and J genes are TRBV11-2 and TRBJ2-3; D not certain. V was pared by 5 bases and J by 5 bases, with 5 bases between. CDR3 length: 11 residues. Per the germline V gene, CDR1 is SGHAT and CDR2 is FQNNGV. The CDR3 loop is CASSMEDTQYF. The CDR3 DNA is TGTGCCAGCAGCATGGAAGATACGCAGTATTTT.

This clonotype was seen many times. The rearrangement uses TRBV13 and TRBJ2-1, with no clear D. Deletions cut 2 bases from V and 5 bases from J, with 13 bases between. CDR1 and CDR2 (germline): PRHDT, FYEKMQ (reference sequence). This CDR3 spans 15 amino acids. The CDR3 coding sequence is TGTGCCAGCAGCTTATCACGGAACCCTAACAATGAGCAGTTCTTC. Amino acid sequence: CASSLSRNPNNEQFF.

The rearrangement uses TRBV19 and TRBJ2-5; 9 bases match TRBD2. V lost 4 bases to trimming and J lost 5 bases; unmatched junction nucleotides: 11. The CDR3 has 16 residues. CDR1 and CDR2 from the germline V gene are LNHDA and SQIVND (reference sequence). The CDR3 region has the DNA TGTGCCAGTAGTAGCGGGGCGGGGGGGCCTCGGGAGACCCAGTACTTC. Its protein product is CASSSGAGGPRETQYF.

The J gene is TRBJ1-1, the V gene TRBV4-2; D not resolved. The CDR3 covers 15 residues. Germline V gene sequence: CDR1 LGHNA, CDR2 YNFKEQ. Trimming removed 3 bases at V and 0 bases at J, with 11 bases between. In DNA form, the CDR3 reads TGTGCCAGCAGCCAGCCTCCCGCGGTGAACACTGAAGCTTTCTTT. It encodes CASSQPPAVNTEAFF.

The gene calls are TRBV28 and TRBJ1-6, with D possibly matching TRBD1 (6 bases). Trimming pared 3 bases from V and 11 bases from J, leaving 11 bases between. The CDR3 extends over 13 amino acids. CDR1 and CDR2 (germline): MDHEN, SYDVKM. CDR3 loop: CASSFLGGTPLHF. In DNA, the CDR3 is TGTGCCAGCAGTTTTTTAGGGGGGACACCCCTCCACTTT.

This clonotype was seen a few times. V gene TRBV12-5 combines with J gene TRBJ2-1; D unresolved. The length of the CDR3 is 13 residues. Per the germline V gene, CDR1 is LGHNT and CDR2 is FRNRAP. Trimming took off 2 bases at V and 9 bases at J, with 11 bases between the two ends. The CDR3 region is CASGLLTFGEQFF. In DNA form, the CDR3 reads TGTGCTAGTGGTTTGTTAACTTTTGGTGAGCAGTTCTTC.

In this sample, this clonotype turned up many times. The genes are TRBV12-3 or TRBV12-4 and TRBJ1-2, with D hard to call. Deletions cut 6 bases from V and 6 bases from J, with 14 bases between. CDR3 length: 13 amino acids. CDR3 protein: CASSTLRDHGYTF. The DNA for the CDR3 is TGTGCCAGCAGCACCCTTCGGGATCATGGCTACACCTTC.

There are a few counts of this clonotype. The chain employs TRBV2 and TRBJ1-1; no definite D call. The CDR3 sequence is 14 residues long. Germline V gene lookup returns CDR1 SNHLY and CDR2 FYNNEI. Trimming took 7 bases from V and 0 from J, leaving 12 bases between them. The CDR3 sequence: CASKRPQMNTEAFF. In nucleotides, the CDR3 is TGTGCCAGCAAGCGCCCGCAGATGAACACTGAAGCTTTCTTT.

This chain joins TRBV6-1 and TRBJ1-6, with 8 bases identical to TRBD1. The V and J ends lost 11 bases and 0 bases, in that order; junction bases with no gene match: 18. Germline V gives CDR1 MNHNS, CDR2 SASEGT. This CDR3 contains 19 residues. The CDR3 coding sequence is TGTGCCGTAAGATCTGGGACAGGACCCAACAGCTCCTATAATTCACCCCTCCACTTT. Amino acid sequence: CAVRSGTGPNSSYNSPLHF.

This clonotype was counted a few times. This chain uses TRBV5-8 with TRBJ1-6; unclear D gene. The CDR3 has 17 residues. Germline CDR1 reads SGHTS; CDR2 reads YDEGEE. Trimming took 4 bases from V and 10 from J, leaving 24 bases between them. The CDR3 DNA reads as TGTGCCAGCAGCCCGCAGGAGGCGCTTTATAATTTCTCACCCCTCCACTTT. This codes for CASSPQEALYNFSPLHF.

The genes are TRBV12-3 or TRBV12-4 and TRBJ2-1, with D unresolved. The CDR3 length is 14 residues. Between the trimmed V and J ends, which lost 2 bases and 0 bases, there was a span of 5 bases. The CDR3 nucleotides are TGTGCCAGCAGTTTAAGGACCTCCTACAATGAGCAGTTCTTC. It translates to CASSLRTSYNEQFF.